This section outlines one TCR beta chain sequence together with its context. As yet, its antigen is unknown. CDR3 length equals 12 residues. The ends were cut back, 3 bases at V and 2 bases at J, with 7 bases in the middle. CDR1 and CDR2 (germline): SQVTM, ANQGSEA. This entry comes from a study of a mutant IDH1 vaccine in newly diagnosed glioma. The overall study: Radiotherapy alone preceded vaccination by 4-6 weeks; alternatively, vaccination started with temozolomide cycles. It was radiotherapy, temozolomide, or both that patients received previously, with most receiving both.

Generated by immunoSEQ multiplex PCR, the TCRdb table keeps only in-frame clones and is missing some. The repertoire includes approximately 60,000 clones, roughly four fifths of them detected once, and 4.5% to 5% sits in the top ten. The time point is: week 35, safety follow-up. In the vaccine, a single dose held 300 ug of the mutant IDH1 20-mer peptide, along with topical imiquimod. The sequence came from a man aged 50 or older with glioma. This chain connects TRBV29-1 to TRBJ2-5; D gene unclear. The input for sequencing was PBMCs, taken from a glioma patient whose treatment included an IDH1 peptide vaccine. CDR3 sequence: CSVDTPQETQYF. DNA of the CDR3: TGCAGCGTTGATACGCCACAAGAGACCCAGTACTTC.